This T cell receptor beta chain was profiled in a study of T-cell reconstitution after alpha-beta-depleted transplantation in children. TCRbeta library preparation incorporated unique molecular identifiers. MiXCR, applied by TCRdb to the PCR reads, yields one record per CDR3 protein. The table includes over 150,000 distinct CDR3 sequences, about 6.6% detected once. Per germline, CDR1 DFQATT and CDR2 SNEGSKA (reference sequence). The V gene lost 5 bases and the J gene lost 8 bases, with 23 bases spanning the gap. The CDR3 consists of 15 residues. This clonotype was seen ten or more times. Its antigen is unknown. Findings and limits, study-wide: There were reportedly several hundred expanded graft clones from which alpha-beta T cells came about two months after transplant. Some patients showed high day-60 TCRbeta diversity, which derived from surviving recipient T cells and thymic progenitors.

The receptor was isolated from a boy aged 2 to 9 with acute lymphoblastic leukemia, due to receive a stem cell transplant. The chain joins TRBV20-1 to TRBJ2-3; the D gene could be TRBD1 or TRBD2 (6 bases each). The specimen was PBMCs, collected before TCRalphabeta/CD19-depleted stem cell transplant. CDR3 sequence: CSAPYRGRGGVTQYF. The CDR3 DNA follows: TGCAGTGCTCCGTATCGGGGGCGCGGAGGAGTTACGCAGTATTTT.